A selection of T cell receptor beta chains follows, all from one sample in a study of CD8 T cells in Susac syndrome. Each CDR3 protein gets one entry after TCRdb re-called the immunoSEQ multiplex PCR reads with MiXCR. This table holds around 280,000 distinct CDR3 sequences, roughly 94% found once. Material: CD4+ T cells from PBMCs. The source is a human donor with multiple sclerosis. Both conserved end residues are part of each CDR3. The D gene is left open where the match is weak. Not every row has a clone size; where given, it reads once, few, many or a size class.

>TRBV7-2|TRBJ2-3|.|few
CASSLGGRRTDTQYF
TGTGCCAGCAGCTTGGGCGGACGGCGCACAGATACGCAGTATTTT
>TRBV20-1|TRBJ2-1|TRBD1|.
CSAPRDRVPYNEQFF
TGCAGTGCTCCCCGGGACAGGGTCCCCTACAATGAGCAGTTCTTC
>TRBV14|TRBJ2-1|.|.
CASSFRALSTGNEQFF
TGTGCCAGCAGCTTTAGGGCCCTATCAACAGGGAATGAGCAGTTCTTC
>TRBV20-1|TRBJ2-5|TRBD2|.
CSARAPGGRIGETQYF
TGCAGTGCTAGAGCCCCTGGCGGGAGGATTGGAGAGACCCAGTACTTC
>TRBV2|TRBJ2-7|TRBD2|.
CASTEREVGYEQYF
TGTGCCAGCACGGAGCGGGAGGTCGGCTACGAGCAGTACTTC
>TRBV29-1|TRBJ2-7|.|few
CSVALEYEQYF
TGCAGCGTGGCCCTAGAGTACGAGCAGTACTTC
>TRBV20-1|TRBJ2-1|.|.
CSARDPYQRRLLF
TGCAGTGCTAGAGATCCCTACCAAAGAAGGCTACTCTTC
>TRBV30|TRBJ1-6|.|.
CAWSVPRSSYNSPLHF
TGTGCCTGGAGTGTACCCAGGAGCTCCTATAATTCACCCCTCCACTTT
>TRBV7-3|TRBJ2-1|TRBD1|.
CATASSDRSSYNEQFF
TGTGCCACCGCAAGCTCGGACAGGAGCTCCTACAATGAGCAGTTCTTC
>TRBV9|TRBJ2-7|.|once
CASSVGERRSYEQYF
TGTGCCAGCAGCGTAGGAGAGCGACGCTCCTACGAGCAGTACTTC
>TRBV12-3/TRBV12-4|TRBJ2-2|.|.
CASSFGGAGGELFF
TGTGCCAGCAGTTTTGGGGGGGCCGGCGGGGAGCTGTTTTTT
>TRBV10-3|TRBJ2-7|.|few
CAISESLGPNPYEQYF
TGTGCCATCAGTGAGTCCCTCGGACCCAATCCCTACGAGCAGTACTTC
>TRBV12-5|TRBJ2-4|.|once
CASGSGPGPMIQYF
TGTGCTAGTGGTTCGGGGCCCGGGCCGATGATTCAGTACTTC
>TRBV18|TRBJ2-1|.|.
CASSPTHEQFF
TGTGCCAGCTCACCAACACATGAGCAGTTCTTC
>TRBV7-2|TRBJ2-7|.|.
CASSLEGLRGYEQYF
TGTGCCAGCAGCTTAGAGGGTCTCAGAGGCTACGAGCAGTACTTC
>TRBV6-2/TRBV6-3|TRBJ1-1|.|.
CASSYPPSTEAFF
TGTGCCAGCAGTTACCCCCCGTCTACTGAAGCTTTCTTT
>TRBV7-9|TRBJ1-1|.|.
CASSSRTEGAFF
TGTGCCAGCAGCTCTCGGACAGAGGGGGCTTTCTTT
>TRBV19|TRBJ1-2|TRBD1|.
CASSFYDRANGYTF
TGTGCCAGTAGTTTTTATGACAGGGCTAATGGCTACACCTTC
>TRBV12-3/TRBV12-4|TRBJ1-2|.|.
CASSALIYGYTF
TGTGCCAGCAGCGCGCTAATCTATGGCTACACCTTC
>TRBV5-1|TRBJ1-1|.|.
CASSLDTLNTEAFF
TGCGCCAGCAGTCTGGACACCTTGAACACTGAAGCTTTCTTT
>TRBV5-1|TRBJ1-1|TRBD1|.
CASSVEGQWMNTEAFF
TGCGCCAGCAGCGTAGAGGGACAGTGGATGAACACTGAAGCTTTCTTT
>TRBV7-2|TRBJ1-4|.|.
CASSLSPSQNSPNEKLFF
TGTGCCAGCAGCTTATCGCCCAGCCAAAACTCCCCTAATGAAAAACTGTTTTTT
>TRBV7-2|TRBJ2-5|TRBD1|.
CASSLELDRVETQYF
TGTGCCAGCAGCTTAGAGCTGGACAGGGTAGAGACCCAGTACTTC
>TRBV5-1|TRBJ1-1|.|once
CASSLSRARGTEAFF
TGCGCCAGCAGCTTGTCGAGGGCGCGAGGGACTGAAGCTTTCTTT